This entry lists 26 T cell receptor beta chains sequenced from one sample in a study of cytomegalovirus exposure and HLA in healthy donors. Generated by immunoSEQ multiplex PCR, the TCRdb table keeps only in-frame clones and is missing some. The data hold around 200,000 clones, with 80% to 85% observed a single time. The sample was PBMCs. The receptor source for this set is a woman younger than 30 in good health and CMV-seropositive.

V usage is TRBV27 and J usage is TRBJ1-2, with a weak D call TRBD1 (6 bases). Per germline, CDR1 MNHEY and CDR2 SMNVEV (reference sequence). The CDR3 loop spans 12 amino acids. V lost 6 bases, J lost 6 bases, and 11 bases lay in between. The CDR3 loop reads CASSVTGHGYTF. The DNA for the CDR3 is TGTGCCAGCAGCGTGACAGGACATGGCTACACCTTC.

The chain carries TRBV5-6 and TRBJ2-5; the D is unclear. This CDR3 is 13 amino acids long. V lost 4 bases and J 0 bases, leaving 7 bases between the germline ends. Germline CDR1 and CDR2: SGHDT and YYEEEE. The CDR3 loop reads CASSGGYQETQYF. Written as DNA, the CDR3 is TGTGCCAGCAGCGGCGGTTACCAAGAGACCCAGTACTTC.

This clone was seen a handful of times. CDR3 residues: CAISDPGQGGTDTQYF. DNA for the CDR3: TGTGCCATCAGTGACCCAGGACAGGGTGGGACAGATACGCAGTATTTT. This chain connects TRBV10-3 to TRBJ2-3; 8 bases agree with TRBD1. From germline, CDR1 is ENHRY and CDR2 SYGVKD. This CDR3 contains 16 residues. The V and J ends lost 3 bases and 3 bases, in that order; junction bases with no gene match: 8.

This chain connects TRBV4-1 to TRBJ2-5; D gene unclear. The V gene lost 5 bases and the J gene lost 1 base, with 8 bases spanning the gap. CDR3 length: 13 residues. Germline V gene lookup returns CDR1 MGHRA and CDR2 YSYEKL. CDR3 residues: CASSYTFQETQYF. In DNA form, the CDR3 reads TGCGCCAGCAGCTACACGTTCCAAGAGACCCAGTACTTC.

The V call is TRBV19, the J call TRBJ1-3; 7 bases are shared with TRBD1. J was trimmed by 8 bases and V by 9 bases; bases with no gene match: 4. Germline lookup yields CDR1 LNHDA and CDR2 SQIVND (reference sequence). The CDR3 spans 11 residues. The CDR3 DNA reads TGTGCCAGCCTCAGGGGGGACACCATATATTTT. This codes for CASLRGDTIYF. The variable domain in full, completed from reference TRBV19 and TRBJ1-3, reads DGGITQSPKYLFRKEGQNVTLSCEQNLNHDAMYWYRQDPGQGLRLIYYSQIVNDFQKGDIAEGYSVSREKKESFPLTVTSAQKNPTAFYLCASLRGDTIYFGEGSWLTVV.

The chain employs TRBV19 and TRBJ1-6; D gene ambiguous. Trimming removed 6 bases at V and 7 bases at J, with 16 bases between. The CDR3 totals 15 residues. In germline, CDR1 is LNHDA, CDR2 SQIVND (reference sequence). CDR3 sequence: CASSEMGSRNSPLHF. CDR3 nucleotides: TGTGCCAGTAGCGAAATGGGGAGTAGGAATTCACCCCTCCACTTT.

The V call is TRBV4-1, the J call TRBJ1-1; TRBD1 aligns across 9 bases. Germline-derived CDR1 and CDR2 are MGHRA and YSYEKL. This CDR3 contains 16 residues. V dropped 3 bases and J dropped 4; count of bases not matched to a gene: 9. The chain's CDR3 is CASSHVFGTGSTEAFF. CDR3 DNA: TGCGCCAGCAGCCATGTCTTCGGGACAGGGTCCACTGAAGCTTTCTTT.

The CDR3 DNA follows: TGCGCCAGCAGCCAAGATCTTGGACTAGCGGGGGGCGATGAGCAGTTCTTC. Its translation: CASSQDLGLAGGDEQFF. V usage is TRBV4-1 and J usage is TRBJ2-1, with 14 bases aligning to TRBD2. The germline V gene encodes CDR1 MGHRA and CDR2 YSYEKL. J lost 8 bases, V lost 0 bases, and 6 bases had no gene match. The CDR3 runs to 17 residues.

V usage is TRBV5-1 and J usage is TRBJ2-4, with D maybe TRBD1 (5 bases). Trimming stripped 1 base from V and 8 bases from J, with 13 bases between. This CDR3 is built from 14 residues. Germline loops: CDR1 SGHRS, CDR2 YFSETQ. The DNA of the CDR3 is TGCGCCAGCAGCTTGCTTACAGGATCGGACATTCAGTACTTC. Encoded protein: CASSLLTGSDIQYF.

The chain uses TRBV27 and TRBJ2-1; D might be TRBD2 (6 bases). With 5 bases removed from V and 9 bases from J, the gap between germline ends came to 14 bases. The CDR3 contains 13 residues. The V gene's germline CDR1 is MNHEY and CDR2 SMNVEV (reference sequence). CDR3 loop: CASSGTPRGEQFF. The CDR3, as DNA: TGTGCCAGCAGTGGGACTCCCCGAGGTGAGCAGTTCTTC.

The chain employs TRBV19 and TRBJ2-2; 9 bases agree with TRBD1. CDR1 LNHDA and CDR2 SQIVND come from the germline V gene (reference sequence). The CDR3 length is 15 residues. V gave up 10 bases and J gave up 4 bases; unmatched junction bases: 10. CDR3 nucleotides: TGTGCCATCCGTGTGGGGGACAGGGTCACCGGGGAGCTGTTTTTT. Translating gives CAIRVGDRVTGELFF.

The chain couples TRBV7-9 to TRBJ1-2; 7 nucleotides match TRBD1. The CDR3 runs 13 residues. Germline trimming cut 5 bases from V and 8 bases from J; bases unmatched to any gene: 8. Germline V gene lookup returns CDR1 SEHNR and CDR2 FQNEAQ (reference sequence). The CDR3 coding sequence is TGTGCCAGCAGCGATACAGGGGTACGCGGCTACACCTTC. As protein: CASSDTGVRGYTF.

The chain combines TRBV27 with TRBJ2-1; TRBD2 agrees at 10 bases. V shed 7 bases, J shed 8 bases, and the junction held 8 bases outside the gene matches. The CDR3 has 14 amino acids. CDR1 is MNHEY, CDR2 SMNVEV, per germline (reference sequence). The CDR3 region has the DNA TGTGCCAGCAAGGGGATAGCGGGGGGTTATGAGCAGTTCTTC. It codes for CASKGIAGGYEQFF.

The CDR3 reads CASSPPSGTLYGYTF. DNA for the CDR3: TGTGCCAGCAGCCCCCCCAGCGGGACACTCTATGGCTACACCTTC. The V and J genes are TRBV9 and TRBJ1-2, with D possibly TRBD1 on 6 matching bases. Germline values: CDR1 SGDLS, CDR2 YYNGEE. The CDR3 consists of 15 residues. Trimming left V 4 bases short and J 4 bases short, with 17 bases between.

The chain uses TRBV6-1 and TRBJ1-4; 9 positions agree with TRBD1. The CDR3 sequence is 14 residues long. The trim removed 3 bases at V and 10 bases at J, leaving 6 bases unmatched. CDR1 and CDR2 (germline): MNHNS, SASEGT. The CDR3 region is CASSEDRGEGKLFF. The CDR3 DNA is TGTGCCAGCAGTGAGGACAGGGGAGAAGGAAAACTGTTTTTT.

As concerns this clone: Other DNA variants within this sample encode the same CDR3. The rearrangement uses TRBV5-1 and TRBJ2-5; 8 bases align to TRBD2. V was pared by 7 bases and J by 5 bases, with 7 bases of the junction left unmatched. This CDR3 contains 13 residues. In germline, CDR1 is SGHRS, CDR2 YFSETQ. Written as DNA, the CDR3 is TGCGCCAGCTCCTTGGGCGGGGGGGAGACCCAGTACTTC. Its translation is CASSLGGGETQYF.

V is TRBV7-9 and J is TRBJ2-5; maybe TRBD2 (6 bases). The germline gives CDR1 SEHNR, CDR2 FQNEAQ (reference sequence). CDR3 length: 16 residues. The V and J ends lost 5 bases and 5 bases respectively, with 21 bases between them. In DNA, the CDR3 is TGTGCCAGCAGCCCCTTGTCAGGCGGGGCTTGGGAGACCCAGTACTTC. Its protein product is CASSPLSGGAWETQYF.

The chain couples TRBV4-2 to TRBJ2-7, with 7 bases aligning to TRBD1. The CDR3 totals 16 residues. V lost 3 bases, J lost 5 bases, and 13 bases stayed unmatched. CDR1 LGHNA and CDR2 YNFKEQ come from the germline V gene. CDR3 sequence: CASSQTPGQSFHEQYF. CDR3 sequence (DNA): TGTGCCAGCAGCCAGACTCCGGGACAGTCCTTCCACGAGCAGTACTTC.

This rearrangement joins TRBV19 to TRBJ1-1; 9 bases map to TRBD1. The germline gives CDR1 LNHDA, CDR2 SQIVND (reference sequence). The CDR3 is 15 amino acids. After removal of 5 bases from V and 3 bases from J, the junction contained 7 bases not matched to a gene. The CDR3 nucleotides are TGTGCCAGTAGTGTACCGGGACAGGGCGACACTGAAGCTTTCTTT. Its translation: CASSVPGQGDTEAFF.

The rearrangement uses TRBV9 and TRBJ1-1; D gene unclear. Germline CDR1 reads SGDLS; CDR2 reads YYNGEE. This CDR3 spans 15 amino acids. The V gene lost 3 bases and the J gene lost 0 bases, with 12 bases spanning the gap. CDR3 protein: CASSGPPGLNTEAFF. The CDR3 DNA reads TGTGCCAGCAGCGGACCTCCGGGTCTGAACACTGAAGCTTTCTTT.

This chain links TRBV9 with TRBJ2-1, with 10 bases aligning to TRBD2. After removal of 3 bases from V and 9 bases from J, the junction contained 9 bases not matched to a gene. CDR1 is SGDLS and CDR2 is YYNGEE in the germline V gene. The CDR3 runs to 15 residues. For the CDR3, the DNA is TGTGCCAGCAGCGCCTCTAGCGGGGGTTCGGGTGAGCAGTTCTTC. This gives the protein CASSASSGGSGEQFF.

The CDR3: CASSPDGGARGSPLHF. CDR3 DNA sequence: TGCGCCAGCAGCCCGGACGGGGGGGCTCGAGGGTCACCCCTCCACTTT. The J gene is TRBJ1-6, the V gene TRBV4-1, with D possibly TRBD1 on 6 matching bases. The V end lost 4 bases, the J end lost 10 bases, and 20 bases lay between the germline ends. CDR1 is MGHRA, CDR2 YSYEKL, per germline. The CDR3 spans 16 residues.

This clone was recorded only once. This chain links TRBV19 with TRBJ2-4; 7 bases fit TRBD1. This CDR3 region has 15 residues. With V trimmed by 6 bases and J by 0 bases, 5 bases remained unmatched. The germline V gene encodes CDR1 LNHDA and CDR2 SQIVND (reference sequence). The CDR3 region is CASSQQGIAKNIQYF. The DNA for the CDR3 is TGTGCCAGTAGCCAACAGGGGATAGCCAAAAACATTCAGTACTTC.

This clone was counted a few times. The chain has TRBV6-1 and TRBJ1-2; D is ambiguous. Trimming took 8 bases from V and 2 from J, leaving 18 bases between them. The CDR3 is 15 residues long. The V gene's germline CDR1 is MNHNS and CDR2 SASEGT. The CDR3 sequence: CASRTWREENYGYTF. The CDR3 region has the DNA TGTGCCAGCCGTACTTGGAGGGAGGAGAACTATGGCTACACCTTC.

CDR3 region: CASSTEQGDHYGYTF. In DNA, the CDR3 is TGCGCCAGCAGCACGGAACAGGGCGATCACTATGGCTACACCTTC. V gene TRBV4-1 combines with J gene TRBJ1-2; D may be TRBD1 (6 bases). The ends were cut back, 5 bases at V and 3 bases at J, with 16 bases in the middle. CDR1 and CDR2 (germline): MGHRA, YSYEKL. The CDR3 sequence is 15 residues long.

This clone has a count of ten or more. The CDR3 is CASSQGTGRYEQFF. CDR3 nucleotides: TGCGCCAGCAGCCAAGGGACAGGGAGGTATGAGCAGTTCTTC. The chain recombines TRBV4-3 with TRBJ2-1; 8 bases fit TRBD1. With 1 base clipped from V and 8 bases from J, the junction kept 4 bases outside the gene matches. There are 14 residues in the CDR3. CDR1 and CDR2 (germline): LGHNA, YSLEER.